These T cell receptor beta chains were read from a single sample in a study of T cell repertoires in cytomegalovirus infection. TCRdb processed the reads anew with MiXCR; each CDR3 protein has one entry. The sample has 300,000 to 400,000 distinct CDR3 sequences; 20% to 25% are singletons. Their antigens remain unidentified. The specimen was cultured PBMCs, collected from culture after CMV antigen stimulation. These receptor sequences come from a human donor in good health (CMV status not recorded). Some clones in this sample may be carry-over from other donors' samples. Both conserved end residues are part of each CDR3. A D gene is named only where the DNA matches it firmly.

CASSQVGVPTDTQYF | . | TRBV4-1
CASSLLGIAQSSYNEQFF | . | TRBV7-3
CASSQERTGVETQYF | TRBD1 | TRBV4-3
CAWSVRGHYTEAFF | . | TRBV30
CASRPTQQNLNIQYF | . | TRBV27
CASSNHRTGSQETQYF | . | TRBV7-2
CASSRGPAGGYGYTF | . | TRBV18
CATSRDGTPSTEAFF | . | TRBV15
CASSIGQTATNEKLFF | . | TRBV2
CASSPQGGSYNEQFF | . | TRBV7-2
CASSLGGGEHGEQFF | . | TRBV7-2
CASSERAAGANVLTF | . | TRBV11-2
CASSIHAEGPAGDTQYF | . | TRBV28
CSGRSYNEQFF | . | TRBV20-1
CASSSPTPGTDTQYF | . | TRBV7-9
CATSPPPRLASNEQFF | . | TRBV15
CASSLGTPRDTQYF | . | TRBV11-2
CASSSPRTNNEQFF | . | TRBV4-1
CASSLGQETPQNTEAFF | TRBD1 | TRBV12-3/TRBV12-4
CASSLGGGDHEQFF | . | TRBV11-3
CASSGTSRQAIEGGTRGEQFF | TRBD2 | TRBV19
CASSGQVNNSPLHF | TRBD1 | TRBV19
CASTFYKTQYF | . | TRBV27
CASSLGLVSDTQYF | . | TRBV7-2
CASSSLNSDHSYNEQFF | . | TRBV7-2
CASSQPGTGGYGYTF | TRBD1 | TRBV4-1
CASSLVGNSGANVLTF | . | TRBV7-6
CASSPSGNEAFF | . | TRBV19
CASSQALRQGASGYTF | TRBD1 | TRBV4-3
CASSPDGDQPQHF | . | TRBV18
CASSLGGGTSPLHF | TRBD1 | TRBV7-9
CASSYFGGENNEQFF | . | TRBV14
CAISALAGADTQYF | TRBD2 | TRBV10-3
CASRTTGGIAGELFF | TRBD1 | TRBV6-2/TRBV6-3
CASSPRSGRGNEQFF | TRBD2 | TRBV6-2/TRBV6-3
CASSHLLRTASYNEQFF | . | TRBV4-1
CATSRDRTAGNTIYF | . | TRBV15
CASSARTSGASYEQYF | TRBD2 | TRBV11-2
CASSIAVQPQHF | . | TRBV19
CASSLAGGASYEQYF | TRBD2 | TRBV7-6
CASSLRRESEQYF | TRBD2 | TRBV27
CSVQQAANSPLHF | . | TRBV29-1
CASSLQQGSMEQFF | . | TRBV6-2/TRBV6-3
CASSPRIAGAYEQYF | TRBD2 | TRBV27
CASSPGLGLTDTQYF | . | TRBV4-3
CASSYSLTGGRAGELFF | TRBD1 | TRBV6-5
CASSSDGNRANTEAFF | . | TRBV7-2
CASSQTSSGRFQDTQYF | TRBD2 | TRBV6-2/TRBV6-3
CASSSRITDLAGDTDTQYF | TRBD2 | TRBV7-8
CASSPRGNRAYNEQFF | . | TRBV6-2/TRBV6-3
CASSRPPLSGGYNEQFF | TRBD2 | TRBV27
CSALKKATNEKLFF | . | TRBV20-1
CASSRDGAAYEQYF | . | TRBV9
CASSLGRGTVNTEAFF | . | TRBV11-2
CASSQDSDSYEQYF | . | TRBV4-3
CASSYSGEQPQHF | . | TRBV6-5
CASSPQGAAEAFF | TRBD1 | TRBV18